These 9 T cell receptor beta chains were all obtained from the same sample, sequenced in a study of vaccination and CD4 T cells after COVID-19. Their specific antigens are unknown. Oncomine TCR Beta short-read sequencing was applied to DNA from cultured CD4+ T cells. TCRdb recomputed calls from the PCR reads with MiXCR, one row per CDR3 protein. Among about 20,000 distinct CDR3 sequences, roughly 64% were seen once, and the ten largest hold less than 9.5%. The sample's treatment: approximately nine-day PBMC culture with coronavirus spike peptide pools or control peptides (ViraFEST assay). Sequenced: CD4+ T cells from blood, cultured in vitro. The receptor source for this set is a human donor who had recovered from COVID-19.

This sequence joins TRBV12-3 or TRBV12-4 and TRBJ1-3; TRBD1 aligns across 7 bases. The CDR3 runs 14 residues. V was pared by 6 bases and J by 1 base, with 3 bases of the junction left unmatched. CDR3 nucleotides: TGTGCCAGCAGCATGGACAGGTCTGGAAACACCATATATTTT. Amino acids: CASSMDRSGNTIYF.

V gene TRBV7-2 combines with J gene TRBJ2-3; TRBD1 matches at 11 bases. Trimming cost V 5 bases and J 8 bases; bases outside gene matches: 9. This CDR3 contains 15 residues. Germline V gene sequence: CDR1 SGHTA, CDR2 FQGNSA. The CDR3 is CASSPPGTGGGTQYF. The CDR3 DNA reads TGTGCCAGCAGCCCACCGGGGACAGGGGGAGGTACGCAGTATTTT.

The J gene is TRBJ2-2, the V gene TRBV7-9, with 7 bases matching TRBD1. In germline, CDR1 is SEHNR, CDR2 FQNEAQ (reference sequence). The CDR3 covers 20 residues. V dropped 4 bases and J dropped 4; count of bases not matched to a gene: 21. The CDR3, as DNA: TGTGCCAGCAGCTCCAGTAGGCCCCCCAGACAGGGTACTTTCACCGGGGAGCTGTTTTTT. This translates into CASSSSRPPRQGTFTGELFF.

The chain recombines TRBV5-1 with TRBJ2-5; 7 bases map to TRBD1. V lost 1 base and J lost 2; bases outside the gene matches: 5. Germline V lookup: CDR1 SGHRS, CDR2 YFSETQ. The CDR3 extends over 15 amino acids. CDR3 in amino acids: CASSLQTGKQETQYF. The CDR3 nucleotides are TGCGCCAGCAGCTTGCAGACAGGGAAACAAGAGACCCAGTACTTC.

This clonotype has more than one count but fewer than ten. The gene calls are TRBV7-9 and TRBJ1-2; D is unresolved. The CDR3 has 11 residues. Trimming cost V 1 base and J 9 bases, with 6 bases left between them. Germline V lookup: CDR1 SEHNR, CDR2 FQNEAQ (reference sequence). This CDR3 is CASSLEGSYTF. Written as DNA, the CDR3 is TGTGCCAGCAGCTTAGAGGGTAGCTACACCTTC.

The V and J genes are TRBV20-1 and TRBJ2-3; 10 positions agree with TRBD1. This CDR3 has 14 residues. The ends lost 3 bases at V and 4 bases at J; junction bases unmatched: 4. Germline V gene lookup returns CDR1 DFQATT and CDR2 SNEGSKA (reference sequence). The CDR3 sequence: CSARTGGMADTQYF. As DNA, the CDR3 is TGCAGTGCTAGGACAGGGGGCATGGCAGATACGCAGTATTTT.

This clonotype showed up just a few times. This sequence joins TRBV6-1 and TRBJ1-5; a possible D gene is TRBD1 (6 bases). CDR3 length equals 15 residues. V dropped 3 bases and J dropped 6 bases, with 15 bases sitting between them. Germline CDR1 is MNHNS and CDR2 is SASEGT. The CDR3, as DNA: TGTGCCAGCAGTGATCAGCAGGGGATCGGTCAGCCCCAGCATTTT. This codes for CASSDQQGIGQPQHF.

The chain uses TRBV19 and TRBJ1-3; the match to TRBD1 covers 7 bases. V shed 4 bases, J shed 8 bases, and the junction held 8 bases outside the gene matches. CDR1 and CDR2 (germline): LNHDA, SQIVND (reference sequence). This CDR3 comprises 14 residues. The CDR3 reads CASSNQGDWDTIYF. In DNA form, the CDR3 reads TGTGCCAGTAGTAATCAGGGGGATTGGGACACCATATATTTT. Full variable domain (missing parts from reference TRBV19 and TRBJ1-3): DGGITQSPKYLFRKEGQNVTLSCEQNLNHDAMYWYRQDPGQGLRLIYYSQIVNDFQKGDIAEGYSVSREKKESFPLTVTSAQKNPTAFYLCASSNQGDWDTIYFGEGSWLTVV.

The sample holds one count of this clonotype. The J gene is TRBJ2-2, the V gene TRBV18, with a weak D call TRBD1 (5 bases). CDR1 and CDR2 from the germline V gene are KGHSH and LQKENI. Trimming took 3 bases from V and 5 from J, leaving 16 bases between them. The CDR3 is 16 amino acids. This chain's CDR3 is CASSPAAGQGTGELFF. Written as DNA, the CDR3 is TGTGCCAGCTCACCCGCGGCCGGGCAGGGAACCGGGGAGCTGTTTTTT.